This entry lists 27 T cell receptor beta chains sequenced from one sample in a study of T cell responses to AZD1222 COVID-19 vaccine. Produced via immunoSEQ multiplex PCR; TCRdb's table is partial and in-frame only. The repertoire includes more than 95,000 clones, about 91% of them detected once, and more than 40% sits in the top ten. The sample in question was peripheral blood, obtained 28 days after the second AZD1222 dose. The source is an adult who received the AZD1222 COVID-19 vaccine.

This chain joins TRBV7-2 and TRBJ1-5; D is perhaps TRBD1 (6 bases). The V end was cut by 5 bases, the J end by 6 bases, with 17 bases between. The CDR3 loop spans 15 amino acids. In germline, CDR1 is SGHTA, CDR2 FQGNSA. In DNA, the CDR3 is TGTGCCAGCAGCCCAGAGGGGGGGGCAGGTCAGCCCCAGCATTTT. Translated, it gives CASSPEGGAGQPQHF.

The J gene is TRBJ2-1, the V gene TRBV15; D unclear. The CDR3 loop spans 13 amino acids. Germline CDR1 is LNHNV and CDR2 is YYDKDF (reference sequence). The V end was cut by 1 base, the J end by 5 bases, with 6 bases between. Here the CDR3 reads CATSRVFHNEQFF. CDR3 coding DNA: TGTGCCACCAGCAGAGTCTTCCACAATGAGCAGTTCTTC.

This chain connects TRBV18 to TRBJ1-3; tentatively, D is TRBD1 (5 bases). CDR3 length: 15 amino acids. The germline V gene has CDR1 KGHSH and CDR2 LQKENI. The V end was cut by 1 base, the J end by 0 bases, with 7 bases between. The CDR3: CASSPQDNSGNTIYF. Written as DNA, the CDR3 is TGTGCCAGCTCACCACAGGACAACTCTGGAAACACCATATATTTT.

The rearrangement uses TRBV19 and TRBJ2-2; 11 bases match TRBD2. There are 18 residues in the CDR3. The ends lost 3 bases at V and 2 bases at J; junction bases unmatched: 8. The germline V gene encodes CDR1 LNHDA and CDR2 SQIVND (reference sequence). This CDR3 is CASSMFGLAGANTGELFF. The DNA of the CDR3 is TGTGCCAGTAGTATGTTCGGACTAGCGGGCGCCAACACCGGGGAGCTGTTTTTT.

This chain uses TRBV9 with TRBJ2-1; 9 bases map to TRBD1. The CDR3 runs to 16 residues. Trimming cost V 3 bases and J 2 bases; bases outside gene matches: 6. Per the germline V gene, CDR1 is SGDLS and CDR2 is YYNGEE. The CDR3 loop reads CASSAAGTGTYNEQFF. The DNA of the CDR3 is TGTGCCAGCAGCGCAGCCGGGACAGGGACCTACAATGAGCAGTTCTTC.

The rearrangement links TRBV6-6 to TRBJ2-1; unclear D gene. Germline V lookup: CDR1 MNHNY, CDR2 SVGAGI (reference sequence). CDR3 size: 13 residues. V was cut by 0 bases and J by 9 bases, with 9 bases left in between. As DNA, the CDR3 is TGTGCCAGCAGTTACTCCCTGGTGAGTGAGCAGTTCTTC. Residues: CASSYSLVSEQFF.

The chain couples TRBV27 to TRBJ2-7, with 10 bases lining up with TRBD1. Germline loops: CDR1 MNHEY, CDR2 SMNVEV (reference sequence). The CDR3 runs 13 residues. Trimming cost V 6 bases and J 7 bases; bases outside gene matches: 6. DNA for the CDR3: TGTGCCAGCAGGACGATGGACAGGGGGGAGCAGTACTTC. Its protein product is CASRTMDRGEQYF.

The DNA for the CDR3 is TGTGCCACCAGCAGAGTAGGGGCAGGGGGCTGGGAGACCCAGTACTTC. This translates into CATSRVGAGGWETQYF. The chain uses TRBV15 and TRBJ2-5; 8 positions agree with TRBD1. V was pared by 1 base and J by 5 bases, with 9 bases of the junction left unmatched. The CDR3 length is 16 residues. CDR1 and CDR2 (germline): LNHNV, YYDKDF (reference sequence). Combining the CDR3 with reference TRBV15 and TRBJ2-5 gives the whole variable domain DAMVIQNPRYQVTQFGKPVTLSCSQTLNHNVMYWYQQKSSQAPKLLFHYYDKDFNNEADTPDNFQSRRPNTSFCFLDIRSPGLGDTAMYLCATSRVGAGGWETQYFGPGTRLLVL.

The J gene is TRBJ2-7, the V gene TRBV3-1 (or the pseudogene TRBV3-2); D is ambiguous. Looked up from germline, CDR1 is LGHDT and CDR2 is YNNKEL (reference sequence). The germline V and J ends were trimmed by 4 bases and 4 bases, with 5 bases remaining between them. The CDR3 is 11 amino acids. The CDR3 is CASSLQYEQYF. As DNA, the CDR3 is TGTGCCAGCAGCCTTCAATACGAGCAGTACTTC.

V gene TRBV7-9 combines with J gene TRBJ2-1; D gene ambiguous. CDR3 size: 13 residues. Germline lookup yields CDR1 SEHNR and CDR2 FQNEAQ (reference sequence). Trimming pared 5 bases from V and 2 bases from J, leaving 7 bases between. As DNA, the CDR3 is TGTGCCAGCAGCGTGGGGACCTACAATGAGCAGTTCTTC. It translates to CASSVGTYNEQFF. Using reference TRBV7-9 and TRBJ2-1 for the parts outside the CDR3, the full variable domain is DTGVSQNPRHKITKRGQNVTFRCDPISEHNRLYWYRQTLGQGPEFLTYFQNEAQLEKSRLLSDRFSAERPKGSFSTLEIQRTEQGDSAMYLCASSVGTYNEQFFGPGTRLTVL.

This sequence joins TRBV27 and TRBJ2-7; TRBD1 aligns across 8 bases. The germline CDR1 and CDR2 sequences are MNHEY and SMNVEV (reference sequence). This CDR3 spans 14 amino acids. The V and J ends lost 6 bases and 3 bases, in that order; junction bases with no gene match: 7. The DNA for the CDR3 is TGTGCCAGCAGGGTTCGACAGGGGAACTACGAGCAGTACTTC. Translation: CASRVRQGNYEQYF.

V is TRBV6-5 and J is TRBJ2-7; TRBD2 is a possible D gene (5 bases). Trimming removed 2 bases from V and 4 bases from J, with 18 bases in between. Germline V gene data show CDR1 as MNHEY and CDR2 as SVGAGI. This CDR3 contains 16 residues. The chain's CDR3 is CASSYRVAGRTYEQYF. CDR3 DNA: TGTGCCAGCAGTTACCGAGTTGCGGGCAGGACTTACGAGCAGTACTTC.

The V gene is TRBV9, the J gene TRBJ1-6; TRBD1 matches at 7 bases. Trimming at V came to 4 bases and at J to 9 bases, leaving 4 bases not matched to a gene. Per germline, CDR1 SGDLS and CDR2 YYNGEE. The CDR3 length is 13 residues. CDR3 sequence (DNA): TGTGCCAGCAGCCTGGGACAGTCTTCACCCCTCCACTTT. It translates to CASSLGQSSPLHF.

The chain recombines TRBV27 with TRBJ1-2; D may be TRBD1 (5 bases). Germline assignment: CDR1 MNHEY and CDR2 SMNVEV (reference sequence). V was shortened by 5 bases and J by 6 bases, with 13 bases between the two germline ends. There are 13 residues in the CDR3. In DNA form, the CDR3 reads TGTGCCAGCAGTCAACATCAGGGTCATGGCTACACCTTC. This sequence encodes CASSQHQGHGYTF.

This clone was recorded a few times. The CDR3 loop reads CASSPEYGQGSSQPQHF. The CDR3 DNA follows: TGTGCCAGCAGCCCAGAGTACGGACAGGGGTCCAGCCAGCCCCAGCATTTT. This chain joins TRBV7-6 and TRBJ1-5; 9 bases agree with TRBD1. The germline CDR1 and CDR2 sequences are SGHVS and FNYEAQ. The CDR3 extends over 17 amino acids. V gave up 5 bases and J gave up 7 bases; unmatched junction bases: 15.

The CDR3 nucleotides are TGTGCCAGCAGCCCTACCCGGGGTAGCCGGGCCCAAGAGACCCAGTACTTC. Translating gives CASSPTRGSRAQETQYF. The chain joins TRBV14 to TRBJ2-5; D perhaps matches TRBD2 (5 bases). V was cut by 4 bases and J by 1 base, with 19 bases left in between. The CDR3 totals 17 residues. Per the germline V gene, CDR1 is SGHDN and CDR2 is FVKESK.

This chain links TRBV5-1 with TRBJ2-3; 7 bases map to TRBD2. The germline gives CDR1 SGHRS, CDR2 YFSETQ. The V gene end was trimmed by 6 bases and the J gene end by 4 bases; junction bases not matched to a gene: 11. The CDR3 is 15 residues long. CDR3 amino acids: CASTSGGRSADTQYF. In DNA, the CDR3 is TGCGCCAGCACGAGTGGCGGGAGAAGCGCAGATACGCAGTATTTT.

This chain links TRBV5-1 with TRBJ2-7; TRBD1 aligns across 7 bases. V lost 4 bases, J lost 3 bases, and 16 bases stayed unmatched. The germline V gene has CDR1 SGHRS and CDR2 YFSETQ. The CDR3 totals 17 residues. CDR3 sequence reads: CASSVDRLSRSIYEQYF. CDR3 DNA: TGCGCCAGCAGCGTGGACAGGCTTTCCCGCTCCATCTACGAGCAGTACTTC.

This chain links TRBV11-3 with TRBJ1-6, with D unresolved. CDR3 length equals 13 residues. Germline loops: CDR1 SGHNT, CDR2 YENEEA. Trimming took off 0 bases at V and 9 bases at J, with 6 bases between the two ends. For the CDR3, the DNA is TGTGCCAGCAGCTTAGATTCCGTTTCACCCCTCCACTTT. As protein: CASSLDSVSPLHF. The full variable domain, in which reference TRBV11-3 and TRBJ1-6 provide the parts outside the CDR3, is EAGVVQSPRYKIIEKKQPVAFWCNPISGHNTLYWYLQNLGQGPELLIRYENEEAVDDSQLPKDRFSAERLKGVDSTLKIQPAELGDSAVYLCASSLDSVSPLHFGNGTRLTVT.

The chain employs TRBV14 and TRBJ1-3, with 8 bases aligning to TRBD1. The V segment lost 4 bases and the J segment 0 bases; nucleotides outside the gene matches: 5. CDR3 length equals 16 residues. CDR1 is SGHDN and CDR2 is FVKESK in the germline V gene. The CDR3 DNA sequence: TGTGCCAGCAGCCGATACGGGACAGGCTCTGGAAACACCATATATTTT. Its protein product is CASSRYGTGSGNTIYF.

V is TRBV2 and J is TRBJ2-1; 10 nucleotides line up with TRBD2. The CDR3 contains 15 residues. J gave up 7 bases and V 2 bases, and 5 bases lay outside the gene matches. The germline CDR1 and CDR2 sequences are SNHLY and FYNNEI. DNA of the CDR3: TGTGCCAGCAGTGAATTGCTAGCGGGAGCAAATGAGCAGTTCTTC. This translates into CASSELLAGANEQFF.

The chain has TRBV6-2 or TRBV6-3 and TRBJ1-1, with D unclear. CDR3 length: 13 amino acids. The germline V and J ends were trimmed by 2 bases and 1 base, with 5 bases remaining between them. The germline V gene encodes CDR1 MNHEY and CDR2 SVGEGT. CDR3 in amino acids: CASSYGQNTEAFF. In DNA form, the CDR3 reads TGTGCCAGCAGTTACGGGCAGAACACTGAAGCTTTCTTT.

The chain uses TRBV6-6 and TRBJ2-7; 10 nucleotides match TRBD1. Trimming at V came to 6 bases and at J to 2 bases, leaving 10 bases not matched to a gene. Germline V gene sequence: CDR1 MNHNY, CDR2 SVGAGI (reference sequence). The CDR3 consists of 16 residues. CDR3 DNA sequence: TGTGCCAGCAGCAGACAGCCCGGGACAGGGGCCTACGAGCAGTACTTC. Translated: CASSRQPGTGAYEQYF.

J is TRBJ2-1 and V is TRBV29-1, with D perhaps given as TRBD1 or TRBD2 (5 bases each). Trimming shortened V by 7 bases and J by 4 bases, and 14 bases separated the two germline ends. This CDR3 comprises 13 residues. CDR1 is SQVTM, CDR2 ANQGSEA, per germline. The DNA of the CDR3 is TGCAGCGACCGGGACGGACCATACAATGAGCAGTTCTTC. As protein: CSDRDGPYNEQFF.

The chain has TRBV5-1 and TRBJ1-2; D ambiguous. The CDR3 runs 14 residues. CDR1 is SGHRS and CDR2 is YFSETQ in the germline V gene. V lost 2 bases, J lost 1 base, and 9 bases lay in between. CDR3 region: CASSFKDFNYGYTF. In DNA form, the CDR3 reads TGCGCCAGCAGCTTCAAGGACTTTAACTATGGCTACACCTTC.

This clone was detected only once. This CDR3 is CASSLLDRGISPLHF. The DNA of the CDR3 is TGTGCCAGCAGTTTATTGGACAGGGGGATTTCACCCCTCCACTTT. The rearrangement uses TRBV27 and TRBJ1-6; TRBD1 matches 10 bases. The V segment lost 1 base and the J segment 9 bases; nucleotides outside the gene matches: 3. CDR1 MNHEY and CDR2 SMNVEV come from the germline V gene (reference sequence). The CDR3 sequence is 15 residues long.

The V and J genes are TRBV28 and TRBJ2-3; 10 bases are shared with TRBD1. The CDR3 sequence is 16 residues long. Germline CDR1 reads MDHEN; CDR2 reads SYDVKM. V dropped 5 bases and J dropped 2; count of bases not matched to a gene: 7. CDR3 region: CASSQPGQGITDTQYF. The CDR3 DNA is TGTGCCAGCAGTCAACCGGGACAGGGGATCACAGATACGCAGTATTTT.